This TCR beta chain comes out of a study of CD8+ T cells in alopecia areata. Comments on this clone: What it recognizes is unknown.

Whole-study results and caveats: An increase in clonality over normal scalp was evident in lesional scalp, especially alopecia totalis/universalis. Mice showed clearer TCR sharing than patients did, a gap that was possibly HLA-related. Resident alphabeta T cells of normal skin are also sequenced in scalp samples.

Alopecia areata patients had lesional scalp punch biopsies and peripheral blood taken from them. Germline assignment: CDR1 SEHNR and CDR2 FQNEAQ (reference sequence). This CDR3 is built from 16 residues. J lost 2 bases, V lost 5 bases, and 10 bases had no gene match. cDNA prepared by RNA extraction and subsequent reverse transcription served as the template for sequencing. Only in-frame clones appear in the TCRdb table, and some are missing; sequencing was by immunoSEQ multiplex PCR. The table has some 130,000 clones, more than 40% seen once. The chain carries TRBV7-9 and TRBJ2-5; 8 positions match TRBD1. The origin of this receptor is a human donor with alopecia areata. Specimen: CD8+ T cells sorted from blood, collected at week 0. CDR3 sequence: CASSHLDRVGQETQYF. DNA for the CDR3: TGTGCCAGCAGCCATCTGGACAGGGTGGGACAAGAGACCCAGTACTTC.